Sequencing of this T cell receptor (beta chain) was carried out in a study of PD-L1 blockade in urothelial cancer. Study summary: At 6 weeks and at 3 weeks (second dose) after treatment start, blood was analyzed.

The V gene's germline CDR1 is SGHTA and CDR2 FQGTGA. This CDR3 is 14 amino acids long. The J segment lost 5 bases and the V segment lost 2 bases, leaving 5 bases of the junction unmatched. Sample time point: peripheral blood 6 weeks after treatment start. Method: immunoSEQ multiplex PCR; TCRdb's copy keeps in-frame clones and lacks some. The table has some 120,000 clones, more than 70% seen once. The chain has TRBV7-3 and TRBJ2-7, with 8 nucleotides matching TRBD2. Sequenced material: PBMCs, taken around atezolizumab (anti-PD-L1) treatment. This sequence was found in a man aged 45-60 years with urothelial cancer. In nucleotides, the CDR3 is TGTGCCAGCAGCTTAGGGCCGACTAGCGACGAGCAGTACTTC. Its protein is CASSLGPTSDEQYF.